The 32 T cell receptor beta chains below all came from one sample that was sequenced in a study of glioma-infiltrating T cells after dendritic cell vaccination. The time point here: after dendritic cell vaccination, including at tumor progression/relapse. Some clones are missing from TCRdb's copy, which holds only in-frame ones; the method was immunoSEQ multiplex PCR. The sample includes 50,000 to 70,000 clones, roughly 80% seen only once; the top ten take around 16%. Sequencing used blood, obtained after dendritic cell vaccination. The origin of the receptors is a human donor with glioblastoma.

This clone was picked up a small number of times. The chain has TRBV5-1 and TRBJ2-3; 8 bases fit TRBD2. Germline-derived CDR1 and CDR2 are SGHRS and YFSETQ. V shed 3 bases and J 8 bases; nucleotides not matched to a gene: 14. The length of the CDR3 is 16 residues. This CDR3 reads CASSSLGGRGAVTQYF. The CDR3, as DNA: TGCGCCAGCAGCTCCTTGGGAGGGCGGGGGGCCGTTACGCAGTATTTT.

This chain connects TRBV7-2 to TRBJ1-5; the D is unclear. The V end lost 5 bases, the J end lost 6 bases, and 11 bases lay between the germline ends. CDR1 SGHTA and CDR2 FQGNSA come from the germline V gene. The CDR3 consists of 13 residues. CDR3 DNA: TGTGCCAGCAGCAGCGGGAGAGCTCAGCCCCAGCATTTT. Translating gives CASSSGRAQPQHF.

This clone appeared a single time. The genes are TRBV27 and TRBJ2-1; 13 bases are a match to TRBD2. V dropped 4 bases and J dropped 3; count of bases not matched to a gene: 18. The length of the CDR3 is 21 residues. Germline V gene data show CDR1 as MNHEY and CDR2 as SMNVEV (reference sequence). CDR3 sequence reads: CASSSETGTSGVLLIYNEQFF. CDR3 sequence (DNA): TGTGCCAGCAGTTCAGAGACCGGGACTAGCGGGGTTTTATTGATCTACAATGAGCAGTTCTTC.

The chain couples TRBV5-6 to TRBJ1-4, with D perhaps TRBD1 (5 bases). The CDR3 runs 15 residues. CDR1 SGHDT and CDR2 YYEEEE come from the germline V gene. V dropped 5 bases and J dropped 4 bases, with 15 bases sitting between them. This CDR3 reads CASSSAGGVNEKLFF. The CDR3 nucleotides read TGTGCCAGCAGTTCGGCGGGGGGGGTTAATGAAAAACTGTTTTTT.

The chain links TRBV11-3 to TRBJ2-7, with D unclear. CDR1 is SGHNT and CDR2 is YENEEA in the germline V gene. The CDR3 covers 12 residues. V shed 5 bases and J shed 5 bases, with 10 bases lying between them. CDR3 protein: CASSRRAHEQYF. The CDR3 coding sequence is TGTGCCAGCAGCCGTCGCGCGCACGAGCAGTACTTC.

V and J are TRBV19 and TRBJ1-5, with a tentative D call TRBD1 (5 bases). This CDR3 region has 15 residues. The V and J ends lost 3 bases and 1 base respectively, with 10 bases between them. Germline CDR1 is LNHDA and CDR2 is SQIVND (reference sequence). CDR3 sequence reads: CASSMVAGSNQPQHF. The DNA of the CDR3 is TGTGCCAGTAGTATGGTCGCAGGGAGCAATCAGCCCCAGCATTTT.

This rearrangement joins TRBV6-1 to TRBJ2-2; 7 nucleotides align to TRBD1. V was pared by 3 bases and J by 0 bases, with 4 bases of the junction left unmatched. This CDR3 is built from 16 residues. The germline V gene encodes CDR1 MNHNS and CDR2 SASEGT. The CDR3 DNA follows: TGTGCCAGCAGTGATCTAGGGACAGCGAACACCGGGGAGCTGTTTTTT. Translating gives CASSDLGTANTGELFF.

This clone was found once. V gene TRBV28 combines with J gene TRBJ1-1, with 7 bases fitting TRBD1. This CDR3 spans 14 amino acids. The germline CDR1 and CDR2 sequences are MDHEN and SYDVKM. V lost 7 bases to trimming and J lost 5 bases; unmatched junction nucleotides: 10. The CDR3 loop reads CASTGETGRTEAFF. The CDR3 nucleotides are TGTGCCAGCACGGGAGAGACAGGGCGAACTGAAGCTTTCTTT.

The chain links TRBV7-2 to TRBJ2-5; D call uncertain. V was clipped by 2 bases and J by 7 bases, with 8 bases between them. CDR3 length: 12 residues. Per germline, CDR1 SGHTA and CDR2 FQGNSA. This CDR3 is CASSLLSGTQYF. CDR3 in DNA: TGTGCCAGCAGCTTACTGTCCGGGACCCAGTACTTC. Together with reference TRBV7-2 and TRBJ2-5, the CDR3 gives the full variable domain: GAGVSQSPSNKVTEKGKDVELRCDPISGHTALYWYRQSLGQGLEFLIYFQGNSAPDKSGLPSDRFSAERTGGSVSTLTIQRTQQEDSAVYLCASSLLSGTQYFGPGTRLLVL.

The chain is built from TRBV7-2 and TRBJ2-2; tentatively, D is TRBD1 (6 bases). Germline V gene lookup returns CDR1 SGHTA and CDR2 FQGNSA. This CDR3 has 15 residues. V lost 6 bases to trimming and J lost 1 base, with 12 bases between them. The CDR3 sequence is CASSSTGMNTGELFF. In DNA, the CDR3 is TGTGCCAGCAGTTCCACAGGGATGAACACCGGGGAGCTGTTTTTT.

The chain carries TRBV4-3 and TRBJ2-2; D is uncertain. Germline values: CDR1 LGHNA, CDR2 YSLEER. This CDR3 comprises 15 residues. V was cut by 0 bases and J by 8 bases, with 13 bases left in between. The CDR3 DNA reads TGCGCCAGCAGCCAAGAACTTAGCCGAGCTGGGGAGCTGTTTTTT. This gives the protein CASSQELSRAGELFF.

The CDR3 DNA sequence: TGTGCCAGCAGATTCCGCACAGGGACGAACACTGAAGCTTTCTTT. Encoded protein: CASRFRTGTNTEAFF. The chain recombines TRBV6-6 with TRBJ1-1; the D gene is possibly TRBD1 (6 bases). Germline CDR1 reads MNHNY; CDR2 reads SVGAGI (reference sequence). Trimming removed 6 bases at V and 1 base at J, with 15 bases between. The CDR3 runs to 15 residues.

Only one count was recorded for this clone. The chain couples TRBV7-9 to TRBJ2-3; weak D call: TRBD1 (5 bases). CDR3 size: 15 residues. Trimming took off 2 bases at V and 4 bases at J, with 13 bases between the two ends. CDR1 and CDR2 from the germline V gene are SEHNR and FQNEAQ (reference sequence). CDR3: CASSLQGSAADTQYF. The CDR3 DNA reads as TGTGCCAGCAGCTTACAGGGATCGGCCGCAGATACGCAGTATTTT.

This chain joins TRBV5-5 and TRBJ1-5; 7 nucleotides align to TRBD1. With 0 bases clipped from V and 5 bases from J, the junction kept 5 bases outside the gene matches. Germline V CDR1 and CDR2: SGHKS, YYEKEE (reference sequence). The CDR3 has 15 residues. The CDR3 DNA is TGTGCCAGCAGCTTGGGTCGCAGGGGGGATCAGCCCCAGCATTTT. Translation: CASSLGRRGDQPQHF.

This clone appeared once. The chain links TRBV19 to TRBJ1-5, with 9 bases aligning to TRBD1. Per germline, CDR1 LNHDA and CDR2 SQIVND (reference sequence). J gave up 7 bases and V 5 bases, and 9 bases lay outside the gene matches. CDR3 length: 15 residues. The CDR3 bases are TGTGCCAGTAGTCGAATGGGACAGGGTGTACAGCCCCAGCATTTT. This translates into CASSRMGQGVQPQHF. Full variable domain (missing parts from reference TRBV19 and TRBJ1-5): DGGITQSPKYLFRKEGQNVTLSCEQNLNHDAMYWYRQDPGQGLRLIYYSQIVNDFQKGDIAEGYSVSREKKESFPLTVTSAQKNPTAFYLCASSRMGQGVQPQHFGDGTRLSIL.

The chain couples TRBV5-1 to TRBJ1-2, with 9 bases matching TRBD1. This CDR3 has 15 residues. J gave up 4 bases and V 0 bases, and 4 bases lay outside the gene matches. Germline values: CDR1 SGHRS, CDR2 YFSETQ. CDR3 coding DNA: TGCGCCAGCAGCTTGGGGACAGGGGACCTCTATGGCTACACCTTC. It encodes CASSLGTGDLYGYTF.

This sequence joins TRBV4-1 and TRBJ2-2; D may be TRBD2 (7 bases). The V end was cut by 8 bases, the J end by 2 bases, with 15 bases between. The CDR3 is 15 amino acids. Germline CDR1 MGHRA, CDR2 YSYEKL. In DNA, the CDR3 is TGCGCCAGCGGCCCCGGGGGGCTTAACACCGGGGAGCTGTTTTTT. This encodes CASGPGGLNTGELFF.

The chain uses TRBV27 and TRBJ2-7; perhaps TRBD2 as D (7 bases). This CDR3 comprises 14 residues. From germline, CDR1 is MNHEY and CDR2 SMNVEV (reference sequence). The V and J ends lost 7 bases and 11 bases respectively, with 24 bases between them. This CDR3 reads CASMGGLGVGWEYF. The CDR3 coding sequence is TGTGCCAGCATGGGGGGGCTAGGGGTGGGTTGGGAGTACTTC.

This chain connects TRBV28 to TRBJ2-1, with a tentative D call TRBD2 (6 bases). Germline CDR1 reads MDHEN; CDR2 reads SYDVKM. The CDR3 spans 15 residues. Trimming left V 6 bases short and J 4 bases short, with 16 bases between. The CDR3 nucleotides are TGTGCCAGCAGCTTTACTAGCAGGGATTACAATGAGCAGTTCTTC. Residues: CASSFTSRDYNEQFF.

The V gene is TRBV13, the J gene TRBJ2-7, with TRBD2 as a possible D gene (7 bases). The V and J ends lost 5 bases and 7 bases respectively, with 18 bases between them. The CDR3 sequence is 14 residues long. Germline V CDR1 and CDR2: PRHDT, FYEKMQ (reference sequence). This CDR3 reads CASSAGAGVGEQYF. The CDR3 region has the DNA TGTGCCAGCAGCGCAGGGGCGGGGGTAGGGGAGCAGTACTTC.

This clone showed up just once. The genes are TRBV9 and TRBJ1-3; D remains ambiguous. This CDR3 region has 15 residues. V lost 1 base to trimming and J lost 0 bases, with 8 bases between them. Germline loops: CDR1 SGDLS, CDR2 YYNGEE. CDR3 nucleotide sequence: TGTGCCAGCAGCGTACAGCCTAGCTCTGGAAACACCATATATTTT. Protein sequence: CASSVQPSSGNTIYF.

Note on this clone: One end of the junction fails to match germline, which may point to a read error. The chain links TRBV7-2 to TRBJ2-5, with TRBD2 matching 11 bases. The CDR3 has 16 residues. Germline CDR1 is SGHTA and CDR2 is FQGNSA. CDR3 coding DNA: TGTGCCAGCACCTTATTGTTAGCGGGGGGGAAGGAGACCCAGTACTTC. It is translated as CASTLLLAGGKETQYF.

This chain joins TRBV29-1 and TRBJ1-2; 9 bases fit TRBD1. The length of the CDR3 is 14 residues. The V segment lost 7 bases and the J segment 4 bases; nucleotides outside the gene matches: 10. Germline CDR1 and CDR2: SQVTM and ANQGSEA. The CDR3 here is CSANPGQGSYGYTF. CDR3 DNA sequence: TGCAGCGCTAACCCCGGACAGGGGAGCTATGGCTACACCTTC.

This clone occurred once. The chain has TRBV7-2 and TRBJ2-1, with D perhaps matching TRBD1 (6 bases). This CDR3 has 14 amino acids. V gave up 0 bases and J gave up 6 bases, with 9 bases separating them. Germline V gives CDR1 SGHTA, CDR2 FQGNSA. Here the CDR3 reads CASSLAQGSNEQFF. In DNA form, the CDR3 reads TGTGCCAGCAGCTTAGCACAGGGTTCCAATGAGCAGTTCTTC.

This clone was counted a single time. This CDR3 is CASSLQASYEQYF. The CDR3 nucleotides are TGTGCCAGCAGCCTACAGGCCTCCTACGAGCAGTACTTC. The genes are TRBV7-6 and TRBJ2-7, with D maybe TRBD1 (5 bases). CDR3 length: 13 residues. Germline V lookup: CDR1 SGHVS, CDR2 FNYEAQ. V was cut by 5 bases and J by 0 bases, with 8 bases left in between.

With respect to this clone: Other nucleotide sequences in the sample specify the same CDR3. This sequence joins TRBV5-1 and TRBJ2-1; D may be TRBD2 (6 bases). The germline V gene has CDR1 SGHRS and CDR2 YFSETQ. V was pared by 0 bases and J by 5 bases, with 6 bases between. The CDR3 length is 13 residues. CDR3 in amino acids: CASSLAGDNEQFF. In DNA, the CDR3 is TGCGCCAGCAGCTTGGCGGGGGACAATGAGCAGTTCTTC.

This clone was counted a few times. This chain connects TRBV5-4 to TRBJ1-2; TRBD1 aligns across 8 bases. V was pared by 4 bases and J by 8 bases, with 10 bases of the junction left unmatched. The V gene's germline CDR1 is SGHNT and CDR2 YYREEE (reference sequence). The CDR3 length is 14 residues. CDR3 loop: CASSPYQGAGGYTF. As DNA, the CDR3 is TGTGCCAGCAGCCCATACCAGGGGGCCGGGGGCTACACCTTC.

The genes are TRBV5-1 and TRBJ2-6; D unresolved. Germline V lookup: CDR1 SGHRS, CDR2 YFSETQ. The CDR3 is 15 residues long. Deletions cut 4 bases from V and 0 bases from J, with 8 bases between. CDR3 sequence reads: CASSRWASGANVLTF. Written as DNA, the CDR3 is TGCGCCAGCAGCCGTTGGGCCTCTGGGGCCAACGTCCTGACTTTC.

The chain uses TRBV21-1 and TRBJ1-4; the table's D call TRBD1 went unverified against the DNA. TRBV21-1 is assigned pseudogene status. The CDR3 is 14 residues long. CDR3: CASPDGDRNEKLFF. DNA for the CDR3: TGTGCCAGCCCCGACGGAGACAGGAATGAAAAACTGTTTTTT.

This chain uses TRBV5-1 with TRBJ2-2, with TRBD2 as a possible D gene (6 bases). The CDR3 is 15 residues long. V was cut by 5 bases and J by 3 bases, with 14 bases left in between. The germline gives CDR1 SGHRS, CDR2 YFSETQ. The CDR3 region has the DNA TGCGCCAGCAGAATGGGGGGACGAGACACCGGGGAGCTGTTTTTT. It is translated as CASRMGGRDTGELFF.

This clone was detected only a few times. J is TRBJ1-2 and V is TRBV19, with D perhaps TRBD1 (6 bases). With 4 bases removed from V and 7 bases from J, the gap between germline ends came to 13 bases. This CDR3 has 13 residues. The germline gives CDR1 LNHDA, CDR2 SQIVND (reference sequence). DNA of the CDR3: TGTGCCAGTAGTACCCACAGGGCGGCTGGCTACACCTTC. This translates into CASSTHRAAGYTF.

The table lists this clone with a few counts. The rearrangement joins TRBV11-2 to TRBJ2-3; D unclear. CDR3 length equals 15 residues. Germline lookup yields CDR1 SGHAT and CDR2 FQNNGV. The V gene lost 3 bases and the J gene lost 2 bases, with 12 bases spanning the gap. As DNA, the CDR3 is TGTGCCAGCAGCTTGGGTATAGCTCCCACAGATACGCAGTATTTT. Protein: CASSLGIAPTDTQYF.